This passage covers 30 T cell receptor beta chains from one sample sequenced in a study of cytomegalovirus exposure and HLA in healthy donors. The method was immunoSEQ multiplex PCR; TCRdb's version includes in-frame clones alone and lacks a portion of them. The top ten clones hold 3.1% of a sample with some 260,000 clones, roughly 88% of them seen once. The sample consisted of PBMCs. All receptors come from a young woman in good health and CMV-seronegative.

This clone was detected only a few times. The rearrangement links TRBV2 to TRBJ1-2; unclear D gene. The CDR3 length is 11 residues. Germline assignment: CDR1 SNHLY and CDR2 FYNNEI. V dropped 2 bases and J dropped 8 bases, with 6 bases sitting between them. CDR3 sequence reads: CASSESYGYTF. CDR3 in DNA: TGTGCCAGCAGTGAAAGTTACGGCTACACCTTC.

This chain's CDR3 is CASSSGQSRFGETQYF. The CDR3 nucleotides are TGTGCCAGCTCATCGGGACAGAGTAGATTCGGAGAGACCCAGTACTTC. The chain recombines TRBV18 with TRBJ2-5, with 7 bases fitting TRBD1. The germline V gene has CDR1 KGHSH and CDR2 LQKENI. J was trimmed by 4 bases and V by 5 bases; bases with no gene match: 13. This CDR3 contains 16 residues.

The chain is built from TRBV27 and TRBJ2-5; tentatively, D is TRBD1 or TRBD2 (6 bases each). There are 16 residues in the CDR3. The germline V gene has CDR1 MNHEY and CDR2 SMNVEV (reference sequence). Trimming stripped 6 bases from V and 5 bases from J, with 22 bases between. The CDR3 DNA sequence: TGTGCCAGCAGCCAACAGGGACTCGCTAGAAGGGAGACCCAGTACTTC. Translated: CASSQQGLARRETQYF.

The J gene is TRBJ2-5, the V gene TRBV27; D might be TRBD2 (5 bases). The germline CDR1 and CDR2 sequences are MNHEY and SMNVEV (reference sequence). The CDR3 sequence is 12 residues long. Trimming removed 6 bases at V and 5 bases at J, with 10 bases between. In DNA, the CDR3 is TGTGCCAGCAGCGACTACCGGGAGACCCAGTACTTC. Amino acid sequence: CASSDYRETQYF.

The chain is built from TRBV4-3 and TRBJ1-2; a possible D gene is TRBD1 (5 bases). V lost 4 bases, J lost 4 bases, and 10 bases lay in between. Per the germline V gene, CDR1 is LGHNA and CDR2 is YSLEER. This CDR3 comprises 13 residues. CDR3 sequence: CASSLGGVYGYTF. CDR3 bases: TGCGCCAGCAGCCTTGGGGGAGTCTATGGCTACACCTTC.

The chain couples TRBV27 to TRBJ2-3; 7 bases fit TRBD2. Trimming cost V 6 bases and J 2 bases; bases outside gene matches: 14. CDR1 is MNHEY, CDR2 SMNVEV, per germline (reference sequence). CDR3 size: 17 residues. CDR3 sequence (DNA): TGTGCCAGCAGGGCGGGGGAAACGAGGGGACCCACAGATACGCAGTATTTT. This codes for CASRAGETRGPTDTQYF.

This chain links TRBV7-2 with TRBJ2-3; 7 nucleotides match TRBD2. This CDR3 spans 14 amino acids. The V segment lost 4 bases and the J segment 2 bases; nucleotides outside the gene matches: 3. Germline CDR1 reads SGHTA; CDR2 reads FQGNSA. DNA for the CDR3: TGTGCCAGCAGCTCGGGACTATACACAGATACGCAGTATTTT. Protein sequence: CASSSGLYTDTQYF.

This sequence joins TRBV19 and TRBJ2-7, with D maybe TRBD1 (6 bases). CDR1 is LNHDA, CDR2 SQIVND, per germline (reference sequence). The CDR3 loop spans 15 amino acids. Trimming took off 10 bases at V and 1 base at J, with 20 bases between the two ends. CDR3 bases: TGTGCCACGTCGGGACAAGGACTCCAATCCTACGAGCAGTACTTC. Translation: CATSGQGLQSYEQYF.

This chain joins TRBV27 and TRBJ2-4, with D possibly being TRBD1 (5 bases). The V end lost 1 base, the J end lost 6 bases, and 13 bases lay between the germline ends. This CDR3 is built from 15 residues. Germline V gives CDR1 MNHEY, CDR2 SMNVEV (reference sequence). This chain's CDR3 is CASSLYPGMANIQYF. The DNA for the CDR3 is TGTGCCAGCAGTTTATACCCAGGGATGGCAAACATTCAGTACTTC.

The V and J genes are TRBV6-5 and TRBJ2-7; a weak D match, TRBD1 (5 bases). V gave up 2 bases and J gave up 3 bases, with 8 bases separating them. The CDR3 totals 13 residues. Germline lookup yields CDR1 MNHEY and CDR2 SVGAGI. The CDR3, as DNA: TGTGCCAGCAGTTACGACAGACGCTACGAGCAGTACTTC. Protein sequence: CASSYDRRYEQYF.

This rearrangement joins TRBV11-1 to TRBJ2-7; 9 bases agree with TRBD1. The CDR3 is 15 amino acids. Germline values: CDR1 SGHAT, CDR2 FQDESV (reference sequence). The J segment lost 3 bases and the V segment lost 5 bases, leaving 8 bases of the junction unmatched. The CDR3 DNA is TGTGCCAGCAGCCTAGGACAGGGGATAGTCTACGAGCAGTACTTC. It codes for CASSLGQGIVYEQYF.

The chain uses TRBV28 and TRBJ2-1; D possibly corresponds to TRBD2 (5 bases). CDR1 is MDHEN, CDR2 SYDVKM, per germline. This CDR3 comprises 12 residues. The V end lost 8 bases, the J end lost 2 bases, and 7 bases lay between the germline ends. Here the CDR3 DNA reads TGTGCCAGCGAGGGCACCTACAATGAGCAGTTCTTC. It codes for CASEGTYNEQFF.

The genes are TRBV4-3 and TRBJ2-7; weak D call: TRBD1 (5 bases). Germline V gene data show CDR1 as LGHNA and CDR2 as YSLEER. V dropped 1 base and J dropped 2 bases, with 9 bases sitting between them. The CDR3 runs to 14 residues. The CDR3 spells CASSQAQGAYEQYF. The CDR3 DNA follows: TGCGCCAGCAGCCAAGCCCAAGGGGCCTACGAGCAGTACTTC.

The chain carries TRBV28 and TRBJ2-1, with D perhaps matching TRBD2 (6 bases). Trimming took off 5 bases at V and 0 bases at J, with 14 bases between the two ends. This CDR3 spans 16 amino acids. The germline V gene encodes CDR1 MDHEN and CDR2 SYDVKM. In DNA form, the CDR3 reads TGTGCCAGCAGTCCCGGGAGCGGGTACTCCTACAATGAGCAGTTCTTC. Its protein product is CASSPGSGYSYNEQFF.

The chain recombines TRBV21-1 with TRBJ1-5; the D segment call TRBD1 is taken from the table without a DNA check. TRBV21-1 is annotated as a pseudogene. The CDR3 spans 18 residues. The CDR3 bases are TGTGCCAGCAGCAAAGCGCGATCGACAAGGCATAGCAATCAGCCCCAGCATTTT. It yields the protein CASSKARSTRHSNQPQHF.

This chain uses TRBV25-1 with TRBJ2-7; possibly TRBD2 for D (6 bases). Trimming removed 7 bases at V and 2 bases at J, with 15 bases between. This CDR3 region has 14 residues. Germline CDR1 is MGHDK and CDR2 is SYGVNS. This CDR3 reads CASTAGKKTYEQYF. The DNA of the CDR3 is TGTGCCAGCACGGCGGGGAAAAAAACCTACGAGCAGTACTTC.

J is TRBJ2-1 and V is TRBV7-8; D unresolved. V lost 5 bases and J 0 bases, leaving 20 bases between the germline ends. Germline lookup yields CDR1 SGHVS and CDR2 FQNEAQ. The CDR3 covers 18 residues. The CDR3 DNA reads TGTGCCAGCAGCCCCCGATCTAGGGATTCCGGCTCCTACAATGAGCAGTTCTTC. Its translation is CASSPRSRDSGSYNEQFF.

This clone was seen a few times. V and J are TRBV7-8 and TRBJ1-1; D gene unclear. V was trimmed by 2 bases and J by 1 base, leaving 5 bases between them. Germline values: CDR1 SGHVS, CDR2 FQNEAQ. The CDR3 sequence is 13 residues long. The CDR3 sequence is CASSLMKNTEAFF. The CDR3 DNA is TGTGCCAGCAGCTTAATGAAGAACACTGAAGCTTTCTTT.

The rearrangement joins TRBV4-1 to TRBJ1-5; D is unclear. Germline CDR1 MGHRA, CDR2 YSYEKL. This CDR3 comprises 14 residues. Trimming pared 1 base from V and 1 base from J, leaving 5 bases between. The CDR3 sequence: CASSQGGSNQPQHF. Here the CDR3 DNA reads TGCGCCAGCAGCCAAGGTGGAAGCAATCAGCCCCAGCATTTT.

This clone was counted only a few times. The chain recombines TRBV2 with TRBJ2-3; either TRBD1 or TRBD2 may fit D (5 bases each). V lost 8 bases, J lost 7 bases, and 10 bases lay in between. Germline CDR1 reads SNHLY; CDR2 reads FYNNEI. The CDR3 spans 11 residues. The CDR3 nucleotides are TGTGCCAGCGGGGGAAAGTATACGCAGTATTTT. Residues: CASGGKYTQYF.

The chain recombines TRBV29-1 with TRBJ2-3, with a weak D call TRBD2 (6 bases). Germline lookup yields CDR1 SQVTM and CDR2 ANQGSEA. The CDR3 has 13 amino acids. The V and J ends lost 4 bases and 2 bases respectively, with 10 bases between them. The CDR3 reads CSVAGGDTDTQYF. CDR3 bases: TGCAGCGTTGCCGGCGGGGACACAGATACGCAGTATTTT.

This chain connects TRBV5-5 to TRBJ1-3, with a weak D call TRBD1 (5 bases). The CDR3 runs to 16 residues. Trimming stripped 6 bases from V and 3 bases from J, with 19 bases between. CDR1 SGHKS and CDR2 YYEKEE come from the germline V gene (reference sequence). The CDR3 reads CASTPYQGAGGNTIYF. The CDR3 region has the DNA TGTGCCAGCACCCCTTACCAGGGAGCTGGTGGAAACACCATATATTTT.

The CDR3 loop reads CASSLGTSEQYF. DNA for the CDR3: TGTGCCAGCAGCTTAGGCACGAGCGAGCAGTACTTC. This chain connects TRBV13 to TRBJ2-7; D is undetermined. This CDR3 is built from 12 residues. In germline, CDR1 is PRHDT, CDR2 FYEKMQ (reference sequence). The V and J ends lost 0 bases and 6 bases respectively, with 6 bases between them.

This chain uses TRBV10-2 with TRBJ2-7; 10 bases fit TRBD1. The V segment lost 10 bases and the J segment 4 bases; nucleotides outside the gene matches: 10. This CDR3 contains 14 residues. Looked up from germline, CDR1 is WSHSY and CDR2 is SAAADI. In DNA, the CDR3 is TGCGCCACCAAGCCGGGACAGGGGTTATACGAGCAGTACTTC. It is translated as CATKPGQGLYEQYF.

The CDR3 DNA is TGTGCCAGCAGCCAAGAAAGCCTCCTGGACACTGAAGCTTTCTTT. Protein product: CASSQESLLDTEAFF. This rearrangement joins TRBV4-2 to TRBJ1-1; D gene uncertain. The germline CDR1 and CDR2 sequences are LGHNA and YNFKEQ. The V and J ends lost 0 bases and 3 bases respectively, with 11 bases between them. This CDR3 contains 15 residues.

A word on this clone: One junction end disagrees with the germline gene, perhaps due to a read error. This chain links TRBV10-2 with TRBJ2-4; a weak D match, TRBD2 (5 bases). The CDR3 runs 8 residues. Germline V lookup: CDR1 WSHSY, CDR2 SAAADI. In DNA, the CDR3 is TGCGCCAGCTCCCCGGGATTTTTC. Its translation: CASSPGFF.

This chain uses TRBV5-4 with TRBJ2-7; D could derive from TRBD1 or TRBD2 (7 bases each). This CDR3 has 14 residues. Trimming took 0 bases from V and 9 from J, leaving 16 bases between them. The germline V gene encodes CDR1 SGHNT and CDR2 YYREEE (reference sequence). CDR3 coding DNA: TGTGCCAGCAGCTTGGAACAGGGGACTACTCGGCAGTACTTC. It encodes CASSLEQGTTRQYF.

This clone showed up just once. The gene calls are TRBV5-6 and TRBJ2-2; the match to TRBD1 covers 7 bases. The V segment lost 1 base and the J segment 4 bases; nucleotides outside the gene matches: 4. The CDR3 is 15 residues long. The germline CDR1 and CDR2 sequences are SGHDT and YYEEEE. The CDR3 sequence is CASSLWDSVTGELFF. CDR3 bases: TGTGCCAGCAGCTTGTGGGACAGTGTCACCGGGGAGCTGTTTTTT.

This clone appeared a few times. This chain links TRBV6-5 with TRBJ2-6; D not resolved. Germline-derived CDR1 and CDR2 are MNHEY and SVGAGI. With 4 bases removed from V and 4 bases from J, the gap between germline ends came to 11 bases. This CDR3 contains 15 residues. For the CDR3, the DNA is TGTGCCAGCAGTTTCGACGGTGCGGGGGCCAACGTCCTGACTTTC. Translated: CASSFDGAGANVLTF.

The chain employs TRBV6-6 and TRBJ2-7; D may match TRBD1 or TRBD2 (5 bases each). The CDR3 spans 15 residues. V was trimmed by 9 bases and J by 5 bases, leaving 23 bases between them. The germline CDR1 and CDR2 sequences are MNHNY and SVGAGI (reference sequence). The CDR3 bases are TGTGCCAGTACTCCTAGGGTACAGGACTTCAACGAGCAGTACTTC. Protein sequence: CASTPRVQDFNEQYF.